The clone carrying this T cell receptor (beta chain) turned up a few times. Its antigen is not known. The data originate from a study of cytomegalovirus exposure and HLA in healthy donors. PCR involved 60 Vbeta and 13 Jbeta primers. Measured with immunoSEQ multiplex PCR; TCRdb has only the in-frame clones, and not every one. This sample has 90,000 to 120,000 clones; about 80% occur once, and the top ten carry over 4%. Germline V lookup: CDR1 LNHDA, CDR2 SQIVND (reference sequence). The length of the CDR3 is 15 residues. Trimming pared 9 bases from V and 3 bases from J, leaving 15 bases between. Whole-study results and caveats: Indistinguishability led to the exclusion of some V segments, TRBV6-2 and TRBV6-3 included.

The chain carries TRBV19 and TRBJ1-6; TRBD1 might be the D (5 bases). Sequencing was performed on PBMCs. The receptor was derived from a female donor in good health and CMV-seropositive. The CDR3 DNA reads as TGTGCCAGCAGTCCGACCGGGGGCTATAATTCACCCCTCCACTTT. Its protein is CASSPTGGYNSPLHF.